Reported below is one T cell receptor (beta chain). Study processing details: Estimated nucleated cell counts came from reference gene primer amplification. Sequencing was performed with immunoSEQ multiplex PCR; in TCRdb, only in-frame clones are kept and a portion is missing. The D gene and trimming were derived from the DNA, and the V and J assignments and clone size from that table. The sample comprises a few hundred thousand clones, around four fifths of which are singletons, and around 4.2% rests with the top ten. The data stem from a study of blood T cell repertoires in COVID-19. Overall study context: Collection of acute and convalescent COVID-19 samples took place in the United States, Italy and Spain. T cells, B-cell-depleted T cells, or PBMCs supplied cDNA or gDNA.

The V segment lost 4 bases and the J segment 4 bases; nucleotides outside the gene matches: 13. There are 16 residues in the CDR3. The germline gives CDR1 SQVTM, CDR2 ANQGSEA. The chain has TRBV29-1 and TRBJ1-2; 9 bases agree with TRBD1. Sequencing input: peripheral blood. This clonotype was obtained from a woman aged 50 to 60 with active or convalescent COVID-19. In DNA form, the CDR3 reads TGCAGCGTTGGTTTCGGGACAGGGTCTACCTCCTATGGCTACACCTTC. Its translation is CSVGFGTGSTSYGYTF.